Described below is a single TCR beta chain sequence and its context. This table comes from immunoSEQ multiplex PCR, and its TCRdb copy is limited to in-frame clones, with some not included. The sample includes 25,000 to 30,000 clones, about 85% of them seen just once. Germline CDR1 LNHDA, CDR2 SQIVND (reference sequence). With 7 bases removed from V and 6 bases from J, the gap between germline ends came to 15 bases. This CDR3 comprises 13 residues. The entry originates in a study of blood T cell repertoires in COVID-19. Study-wide background: COVID-19 samples collected from the United States, Italy and Spain covered acute and convalescent phases. Sample material is recorded as cDNA or gDNA derived from T cells, B-cell-depleted T cells, or PBMCs.

The chain has TRBV19 and TRBJ1-2; D may be TRBD1 (5 bases). The sequence was obtained from a woman in her sixties or seventies with acute or convalescent COVID-19. Sequenced material: peripheral blood. The CDR3 sequence: CASTFADTDGYTF. The CDR3, as DNA: TGTGCCAGTACCTTTGCGGACACTGATGGCTACACCTTC.